These 23 T cell receptor beta chains were sequenced from one sample in a study of T-cell reconstitution after alpha-beta-depleted transplantation in children. Unique molecular identifiers were used to barcode this TCRbeta library. TCRdb re-analysed the PCR reads in MiXCR, keeping a single row per CDR3 protein. The table shows hundreds of thousands of distinct CDR3 sequences, with around 7.1% occurring only once. These TCRs' antigens remain unknown. Study findings and constraints: By one year post-transplant, T-cell counts and diversity largely arose from T cells that were newly produced.

This sample comprised peripheral blood, obtained 360 days after TCRalphabeta/CD19-depleted stem cell transplant. These receptors all stem from a female patient between 2 and 15 years old who had a stem cell transplant for Fanconi anemia, so the T cells may come from the graft donor.

This clonotype was detected ten times or more. The chain uses TRBV10-3 and TRBJ2-1, with TRBD2 as a possible D gene (5 bases). V was pared by 6 bases and J by 1 base, with 13 bases between. Per germline, CDR1 ENHRY and CDR2 SYGVKD. This CDR3 spans 15 amino acids. The CDR3 nucleotides are TGTGCCATCAGATTCGAGGGTTCATCCTACAATGAGCAGTTCTTC. Encoded protein: CAIRFEGSSYNEQFF.

This clonotype was seen a few times. This chain links TRBV2 with TRBJ2-3; 7 bases align to TRBD2. CDR3 length equals 14 residues. Germline V gene data show CDR1 as SNHLY and CDR2 as FYNNEI. V gave up 5 bases and J gave up 7 bases; unmatched junction bases: 9. In nucleotides, the CDR3 is TGTGCCAGCAGTAAGGGGAGACTAGCTCATACGCAGTATTTT. Protein: CASSKGRLAHTQYF. Based on the CDR3 plus reference TRBV2 and TRBJ2-3, the full variable domain is EPEVTQTPSHQVTQMGQEVILRCVPISNHLYFYWYRQILGQKVEFLVSFYNNEISEKSEIFDDQFSVERPDGSNFTLKIRSTKLEDSAMYFCASSKGRLAHTQYFGPGTRLTVL.

This clonotype was detected many times. J is TRBJ1-5 and V is TRBV12-3 or TRBV12-4; 7 bases agree with TRBD1. V gave up 2 bases and J gave up 5 bases; unmatched junction bases: 9. The CDR3 consists of 16 residues. The CDR3 DNA sequence: TGTGCCAGCAGTTTAAGGTTGCAGGGGGGAGATCAGCCCCAGCATTTT. Protein product: CASSLRLQGGDQPQHF.

The rearrangement joins TRBV12-3 or TRBV12-4 to TRBJ1-2; no definite D call. V was trimmed by 6 bases and J by 5 bases, leaving 13 bases between them. This CDR3 is 13 amino acids long. This CDR3 is CASRQLGEYGYTF. CDR3 DNA: TGTGCCAGCAGGCAGCTTGGAGAGTATGGCTACACCTTC.

This clonotype was seen at least ten times. The CDR3 here is CAINRQGSNYGYTF. The CDR3, as DNA: TGTGCCATCAATCGACAGGGCTCTAACTATGGCTACACCTTC. J is TRBJ1-2 and V is TRBV10-3; 7 bases line up with TRBD1. The CDR3 contains 14 residues. J lost 0 bases, V lost 7 bases, and 5 bases had no gene match. The germline V gene encodes CDR1 ENHRY and CDR2 SYGVKD.

This clonotype was counted between two and nine times. The V gene is TRBV3-1, the J gene TRBJ2-1; D is uncertain. The CDR3 is made up of 15 amino acids. Germline lookup yields CDR1 LGHDT and CDR2 YNNKEL (reference sequence). Deletions cut 2 bases from V and 0 bases from J, with 8 bases between. The CDR3 loop is CASSQFISSYNEQFF. In DNA form, the CDR3 reads TGTGCCAGCAGCCAATTTATTAGCTCCTACAATGAGCAGTTCTTC.

This clonotype occurred a few times. The chain uses TRBV7-8 and TRBJ1-5; maybe TRBD1 (6 bases). Trimming shortened V by 1 base and J by 9 bases, and 22 bases separated the two germline ends. Germline CDR1 reads SGHVS; CDR2 reads FQNEAQ. The CDR3 length is 17 residues. CDR3 sequence reads: CASSLVGRGSILLPQHF. In DNA form, the CDR3 reads TGTGCCAGCAGCTTAGTTGGCAGGGGTTCCATATTATTGCCCCAGCATTTT.

This clonotype came up many times. V gene TRBV12-3 or TRBV12-4 combines with J gene TRBJ2-3; TRBD2 might be the D (5 bases). V gave up 7 bases and J gave up 5 bases, with 13 bases separating them. This CDR3 has 13 amino acids. The CDR3 loop is CASNLQRGDTQYF. DNA for the CDR3: TGTGCCAGCAACCTGCAACGGGGAGATACGCAGTATTTT.

This clonotype has a handful of counts. This rearrangement joins TRBV7-2 to TRBJ1-2; 8 bases line up with TRBD1. The germline CDR1 and CDR2 sequences are SGHTA and FQGNSA. V lost 5 bases and J lost 8; bases outside the gene matches: 4. CDR3 length: 12 residues. CDR3 DNA: TGTGCCAGCAGCACCAGGGGGCCGGGCTACACCTTC. Amino acids: CASSTRGPGYTF. The full variable domain, rest sourced from reference TRBV7-2 and TRBJ1-2, is GAGVSQSPSNKVTEKGKDVELRCDPISGHTALYWYRQSLGQGLEFLIYFQGNSAPDKSGLPSDRFSAERTGGSVSTLTIQRTQQEDSAVYLCASSTRGPGYTFGSGTRLTVV.

This clonotype has just a few counts. V is TRBV7-2 and J is TRBJ1-1, with D possibly being TRBD1 (5 bases). CDR1 SGHTA and CDR2 FQGNSA come from the germline V gene. CDR3 length equals 14 residues. Trimming took off 5 bases at V and 8 bases at J, with 18 bases between the two ends. The DNA for the CDR3 is TGTGCCAGCAGCCGCATAGCAGGGTTTGGCGAAGCTTTCTTT. This gives the protein CASSRIAGFGEAFF. The full variable domain, its missing parts supplied by reference TRBV7-2 and TRBJ1-1, is GAGVSQSPSNKVTEKGKDVELRCDPISGHTALYWYRQSLGQGLEFLIYFQGNSAPDKSGLPSDRFSAERTGGSVSTLTIQRTQQEDSAVYLCASSRIAGFGEAFFGQGTRLTVV.

The chain employs TRBV18 and TRBJ2-3; 9 bases align to TRBD1. Germline V gene sequence: CDR1 KGHSH, CDR2 LQKENI. The CDR3 is made up of 14 amino acids. With V trimmed by 3 bases and J by 6 bases, 4 bases remained unmatched. The CDR3 sequence: CASSPRTGEDTQYF. In DNA, the CDR3 is TGTGCCAGCTCACCTAGGACAGGGGAGGATACGCAGTATTTT.

This clonotype was seen a handful of times. The V and J genes are TRBV7-9 and TRBJ2-1; D gene unclear. The CDR3 extends over 16 amino acids. Per germline, CDR1 SEHNR and CDR2 FQNEAQ (reference sequence). Deletions cut 5 bases from V and 3 bases from J, with 17 bases between. The CDR3 is CASSPWKHVSYNEQFF. CDR3 in DNA: TGTGCCAGCAGCCCCTGGAAGCATGTTAGCTACAATGAGCAGTTCTTC. Filled out from reference TRBV7-9 and TRBJ2-1, the complete variable domain reads DTGVSQNPRHKITKRGQNVTFRCDPISEHNRLYWYRQTLGQGPEFLTYFQNEAQLEKSRLLSDRFSAERPKGSFSTLEIQRTEQGDSAMYLCASSPWKHVSYNEQFFGPGTRLTVL.

This clonotype showed up many times. V is TRBV7-9 and J is TRBJ2-2; no clear D. This CDR3 is built from 14 residues. The ends were cut back, 4 bases at V and 1 base at J, with 7 bases in the middle. Germline assignment: CDR1 SEHNR and CDR2 FQNEAQ (reference sequence). CDR3 amino acids: CASSSRMNTGELFF. The CDR3 DNA sequence: TGTGCCAGCAGCTCGCGGATGAACACCGGGGAGCTGTTTTTT. The full variable domain, its missing parts supplied by reference TRBV7-9 and TRBJ2-2, is DTGVSQNPRHKITKRGQNVTFRCDPISEHNRLYWYRQTLGQGPEFLTYFQNEAQLEKSRLLSDRFSAERPKGSFSTLEIQRTEQGDSAMYLCASSSRMNTGELFFGEGSRLTVL.

DNA for the CDR3: TGTGCCAGCAGCTTGAGGCCGGCACTAGCGGGATCCGGGGAGCTGTTTTTT. This codes for CASSLRPALAGSGELFF. The chain joins TRBV7-9 to TRBJ2-2; 10 bases fit TRBD2. V lost 3 bases, J lost 6 bases, and 10 bases stayed unmatched. The CDR3 consists of 17 residues. Germline assignment: CDR1 SEHNR and CDR2 FQNEAQ (reference sequence).

This clonotype was seen only a few times. This sequence joins TRBV11-2 and TRBJ2-7, with D perhaps matching TRBD1 (6 bases). V lost 0 bases and J lost 5, with 8 bases in between. The CDR3 has 13 residues. Germline V gene data show CDR1 as SGHAT and CDR2 as FQNNGV. The CDR3 sequence is CASSLDSGDEQYV. The CDR3 region has the DNA TGTGCCAGCAGCTTAGATTCAGGGGACGAGCAGTACGTC.

There are a few counts of this clonotype. The V call is TRBV7-2, the J call TRBJ2-5; 11 bases match TRBD2. Trimming at V came to 1 base and at J to 6 bases, leaving 10 bases not matched to a gene. The CDR3 contains 17 residues. Germline V gene lookup returns CDR1 SGHTA and CDR2 FQGNSA. In DNA, the CDR3 is TGTGCCAGCAGCTTAGGCGGCCTAGCGGGGGGTTTTAAGACCCAGTACTTC. Translating gives CASSLGGLAGGFKTQYF.

The rearrangement uses TRBV19 and TRBJ2-2, with D uncertain. V was trimmed by 8 bases and J by 3 bases, leaving 4 bases between them. Germline CDR1 reads LNHDA; CDR2 reads SQIVND (reference sequence). The CDR3 extends over 11 amino acids. The CDR3 protein is CASLHTGELFF. The CDR3 DNA reads as TGTGCCAGTCTTCACACCGGGGAGCTGTTTTTT.

With respect to this clonotype: This may come from a read error, since a much larger clone is one base off. V and J are TRBV20-1 and TRBJ2-1; either TRBD1 or TRBD2 may fit D (6 bases each). CDR3 length: 15 residues. Deletions cut 6 bases from V and 8 bases from J, with 23 bases between. CDR1 is DFQATT, CDR2 SNEGSKA, per germline (reference sequence). The CDR3 is CSAEGGVIGDHEQFF. The CDR3 DNA reads TGCAGTGCAGAGGGGGGAGTGATCGGAGACCATGAGCAGTTCTTC.

In this sample, this clonotype turned up many times. The chain recombines TRBV3-1 with TRBJ2-3, with D hard to call. V lost 0 bases to trimming and J lost 5 bases, with 9 bases between them. Germline CDR1 LGHDT, CDR2 YNNKEL (reference sequence). This CDR3 comprises 14 residues. The CDR3 DNA reads as TGTGCCAGCAGCCAAGATTTAGTAGGAGATACGCAGTATTTT. Translation gives CASSQDLVGDTQYF.

This clonotype was detected ten times or more. The chain employs TRBV5-1 and TRBJ2-5; D possibly matches TRBD1 or TRBD2 (5 bases each). The germline CDR1 and CDR2 sequences are SGHRS and YFSETQ. The CDR3 consists of 16 residues. Deletions cut 3 bases from V and 0 bases from J, with 15 bases between. CDR3 amino acids: CASSSAPGRYQETQYF. For the CDR3, the DNA is TGCGCCAGCAGCTCAGCCCCGGGACGGTACCAAGAGACCCAGTACTTC. Filled out from reference TRBV5-1 and TRBJ2-5, the complete variable domain reads KAGVTQTPRYLIKTRGQQVTLSCSPISGHRSVSWYQQTPGQGLQFLFEYFSETQRNKGNFPGRFSGRQFSNSRSEMNVSTLELGDSALYLCASSSAPGRYQETQYFGPGTRLLVL.

In its sample, this clonotype was seen many times. This rearrangement joins TRBV6-6 to TRBJ2-1, with D perhaps TRBD1 or TRBD2 (5 bases each). The CDR3 runs to 11 residues. Trimming left V 10 bases short and J 5 bases short, with 9 bases between. Per the germline V gene, CDR1 is MNHNY and CDR2 is SVGAGI (reference sequence). The DNA of the CDR3 is TGTGCCACCTCGGGACACAATGAGCAGTTCTTC. Amino acid sequence: CATSGHNEQFF.

In its sample, this clonotype was seen many times. The chain has TRBV12-3 or TRBV12-4 and TRBJ1-5; 10 nucleotides line up with TRBD1. With 8 bases clipped from V and 7 bases from J, the junction kept 14 bases outside the gene matches. The CDR3 has 16 amino acids. CDR3 protein: CASGEWDRGPGQPQHF. Written as DNA, the CDR3 is TGTGCCAGCGGAGAATGGGACAGGGGTCCGGGACAGCCCCAGCATTTT.

Ten or more counts support this clonotype. The chain carries TRBV5-6 and TRBJ2-1, with TRBD2 matching over 13 bases. The CDR3 is 15 residues long. Germline CDR1 and CDR2: SGHDT and YYEEEE. Trimming removed 6 bases from V and 5 bases from J; junction bases left unmatched: 5. CDR3 amino acids: CASKLAGGPNNEQFF. CDR3 sequence (DNA): TGTGCCAGCAAACTAGCGGGAGGGCCTAACAATGAGCAGTTCTTC.